The 7 T cell receptor beta chains below all came from one sample that was sequenced in a study of T-cell memory formation after mild COVID-19. TCRdb reprocessed the 5' RACE reads via MiXCR and lists one record per CDR3 protein. Seen here are around 80,000 distinct CDR3 sequences, around 14% observed once, and the top ten hold roughly a third. Sample: PBMCs or a T cell subset sorted from them (not recorded which). All receptors come from an adult woman who had mild COVID-19 (a few samples of this study predate the infection). Cell type and time point are not known.

Ten or more counts support this clonotype. CDR3 amino acids: CASSFDERGSLPYF. The CDR3 bases are TGTGCCAGCAGCTTCGACGAGAGAGGGAGCTTACCGTATTTT. V usage is TRBV7-6 and J usage is TRBJ2-3, with D possibly matching TRBD2 (5 bases). CDR1 and CDR2 (germline): SGHVS, FNYEAQ. V lost 3 bases, J lost 14 bases, and 21 bases lay in between. The CDR3 is 14 amino acids.

This clonotype was counted a few times. V gene TRBV12-3 or TRBV12-4 combines with J gene TRBJ1-1; D is unresolved. This CDR3 contains 12 residues. Trimming removed 0 bases from V and 7 bases from J, with 6 bases in between. DNA for the CDR3: TGTGCCAGCAGTTTAGCGGGGATTGAAGCTTTCTTT. Protein sequence: CASSLAGIEAFF.

This clonotype was observed a handful of times. The chain has TRBV4-1 and TRBJ2-1; 9 nucleotides match TRBD2. The CDR3 runs 17 residues. V lost 0 bases, J lost 9 bases, and 12 bases stayed unmatched. CDR1 is MGHRA, CDR2 YSYEKL, per germline. CDR3 sequence reads: CASSQDSSWRGGIEQFF. CDR3 bases: TGCGCCAGCAGCCAAGATAGTAGTTGGCGGGGGGGAATTGAGCAGTTCTTC.

V is TRBV7-2 and J is TRBJ1-2; D unresolved. From germline, CDR1 is SGHTA and CDR2 FQGNSA. The V and J ends lost 1 base and 8 bases respectively, with 11 bases between them. This CDR3 is built from 13 residues. This CDR3 is CASSLEGPLGYTF. DNA of the CDR3: TGTGCCAGCAGCTTAGAAGGCCCCCTCGGCTACACCTTC.

The chain has TRBV20-1 and TRBJ2-3; weak D call: TRBD1 (6 bases). Germline V CDR1 and CDR2: DFQATT, SNEGSKA (reference sequence). The CDR3 extends over 15 amino acids. The ends were cut back, 2 bases at V and 2 bases at J, with 14 bases in the middle. The CDR3: CSARLDRPATDTQYF. The CDR3 nucleotides are TGCAGTGCTAGACTGGACAGACCAGCCACAGATACGCAGTATTTT.

This CDR3 reads CASSSQDSYEQYF. CDR3 sequence (DNA): TGTGCCAGCAGCTCTCAGGACTCCTACGAGCAGTACTTC. V and J are TRBV7-9 and TRBJ2-7; D remains ambiguous. V was cut by 4 bases and J by 0 bases, with 7 bases left in between. Looked up from germline, CDR1 is SEHNR and CDR2 is FQNEAQ (reference sequence). This CDR3 comprises 13 residues. Filled out from reference TRBV7-9 and TRBJ2-7, the complete variable domain reads DTGVSQNPRHKITKRGQNVTFRCDPISEHNRLYWYRQTLGQGPEFLTYFQNEAQLEKSRLLSDRFSAERPKGSFSTLEIQRTEQGDSAMYLCASSSQDSYEQYFGPGTRLTVT.

The genes are TRBV6-6 and TRBJ2-1, with TRBD1 as a possible D gene (6 bases). V gave up 4 bases and J gave up 0 bases, with 16 bases separating them. This CDR3 comprises 17 residues. Germline CDR1 reads MNHNY; CDR2 reads SVGAGI (reference sequence). The CDR3 loop reads CASSWRTGTSSYNEQFF. CDR3 in DNA: TGTGCCAGCAGTTGGCGTACAGGGACCAGCTCCTACAATGAGCAGTTCTTC.